This T cell receptor (beta chain) came from a study of blood T cells in healthy people across ages. The authors drew 8 to 10 milliliters of peripheral blood from each donor. Per germline, CDR1 DFQATT and CDR2 SNEGSKA (reference sequence). The CDR3 sequence is 12 residues long. V shed 6 bases and J shed 0 bases, with 8 bases lying between them. Then a second PCR, running about 7 to 11 cycles, was carried out with a sample-barcoded 5' primer and a J-beta primer mix. Each CDR3 protein is one row after TCRdb ran MiXCR on the 5' RACE reads. This table holds fewer than 2 million distinct CDR3 sequences, roughly two fifths found once. This clonotype was observed a few times. Its antigen is not known. Study-level findings and limits: Shifts in expanded clonotypes may have been confounded by donor CMV status, which was unknown. Calculation of diversity from one million T cells yielded estimates considered to be underestimates.

The TCR originated in a human donor in good health. Source material: blood. The chain employs TRBV20-1 and TRBJ2-5, with D hard to call. The chain's CDR3 is CSAPLYQETQYF. The CDR3, as DNA: TGCAGTGCCCCCCTATACCAAGAGACCCAGTACTTC.